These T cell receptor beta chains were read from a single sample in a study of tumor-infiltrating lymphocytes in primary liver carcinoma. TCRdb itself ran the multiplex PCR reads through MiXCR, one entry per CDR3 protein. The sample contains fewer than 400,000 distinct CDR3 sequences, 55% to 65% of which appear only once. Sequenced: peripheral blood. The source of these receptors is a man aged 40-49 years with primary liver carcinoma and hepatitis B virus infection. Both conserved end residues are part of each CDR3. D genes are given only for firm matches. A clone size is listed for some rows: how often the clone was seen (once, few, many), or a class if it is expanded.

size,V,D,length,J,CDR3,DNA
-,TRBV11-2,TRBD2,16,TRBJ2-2,CARSQLAGGRSGELFF,TGTGCCAGGAGCCAGTTAGCGGGAGGCCGATCCGGGGAGCTGTTTTTT
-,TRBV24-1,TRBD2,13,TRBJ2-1,CATSESLAGLQFF,TGTGCCACCAGTGAATCCTTAGCGGGATTACAGTTCTTC
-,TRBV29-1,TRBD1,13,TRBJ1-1,CSVSGGPNTEAVF,TGCAGCGTTTCAGGGGGGCCGAACACTGAAGCTGTCTTT
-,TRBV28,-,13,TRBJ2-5,CASSVVPRETQYF,TGTGCCAGCAGCGTGGTTCCGCGGGAGACCCAGTACTTC
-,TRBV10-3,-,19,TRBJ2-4,CAISDPNGSGMLAKNIQYF,TGTGCCATCAGTGACCCTAACGGAAGCGGAATGTTAGCCAAAAACATTCAGTACTTC
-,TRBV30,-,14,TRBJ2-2,CAWSLNYYTGELFF,TGTGCCTGGAGTCTAAACTACTACACCGGGGAGCTGTTTTTT
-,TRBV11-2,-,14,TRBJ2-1,CASSSGPAAETQFF,TGTGCCAGCAGCTCGGGACCAGCTGCGGAGACCCAGTTCTTC
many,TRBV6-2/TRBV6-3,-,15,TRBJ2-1,CASSYSWGAKNEQFF,TGTGCCAGCAGTTACTCTTGGGGGGCTAAGAATGAGCAGTTCTTC
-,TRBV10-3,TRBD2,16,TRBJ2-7,CATSSGTSGPLGEQYF,TGTGCCACCTCCTCCGGGACTAGCGGACCTCTGGGGGAGCAGTACTTC
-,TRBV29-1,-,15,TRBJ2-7,CSAAYTDRINYEQYF,TGCAGCGCCGCCTACACGGACCGAATCAACTACGAGCAGTACTTC
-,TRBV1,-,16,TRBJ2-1,CISSVERESKYNEQFF,TGCATCAGCAGCGTCGAGCGGGAGTCGAAGTACAATGAGCAGTTCTTC
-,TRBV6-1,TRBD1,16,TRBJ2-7,CASKGTGFGFHNEQYF,TGTGCCAGCAAAGGGACAGGGTTTGGGTTCCACAATGAGCAGTACTTC
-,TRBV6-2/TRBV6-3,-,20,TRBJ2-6,CASHWDQGVFAGTRDNVLTF,TGTGCCAGTCATTGGGACCAAGGTGTCTTCGCGGGGACCCGGGACAACGTCCTGACTTTC
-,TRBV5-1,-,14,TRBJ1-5,CASSVDGDSQPQHF,TGCGCCAGCAGCGTGGACGGGGATAGTCAGCCCCAGCATTTT
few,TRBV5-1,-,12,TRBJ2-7,CASSPRGNEQYF,TGCGCCAGCTCCCCCCGGGGGAACGAGCAGTACTTC
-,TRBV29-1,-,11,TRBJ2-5,CRVRVVETQYF,TGCAGGGTTAGAGTCGTCGAGACTCAGTACTTC
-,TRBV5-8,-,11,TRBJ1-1,CASSIRREAFF,TGTGCCAGCAGCATACGTCGGGAGGCTTTCTTT
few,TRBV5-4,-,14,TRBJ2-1,CASSLWDNGNEQFF,TGTGCCAGCAGCCTCTGGGACAATGGCAATGAGCAGTTCTTC
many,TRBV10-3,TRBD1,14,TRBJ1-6,CAISVGTGGSPLHF,TGTGCCATCAGTGTTGGAACAGGGGGTTCACCCCTCCACTTT
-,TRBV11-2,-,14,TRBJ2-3,CVSSLPRNTDTQYF,TGTGTCAGCAGCCTACCCAGAAACACAGATACGCAGTATTTT